This TCR beta chain emerged from a study of blood T cell repertoires in COVID-19. Across the study: Researchers got acute and convalescent COVID-19 samples from the United States, Italy and Spain. The cDNA or gDNA used as material had been derived from T cells, B-cell-depleted T cells, or PBMCs.

Study processing details: Amplification of reference gene primers provided the estimated nucleated cell counts. Measured with immunoSEQ multiplex PCR; TCRdb has only the in-frame clones, and not every one. The D gene and trimming were derived from the DNA, and the V and J assignments and clone size from that table. The table shows about 70,000 clones, with about three quarters occurring only once. This CDR3 is built from 13 residues. Trimming pared 0 bases from V and 6 bases from J, leaving 7 bases between. In germline, CDR1 is SGHDT, CDR2 YYEEEE. The sample comprised peripheral blood. This sequence originates from an elderly woman with active or convalescent COVID-19. The chain carries TRBV5-6 and TRBJ2-1; unclear D gene. CDR3 in amino acids: CASSLVSGNEQFF. The CDR3 region has the DNA TGTGCCAGCAGCTTGGTGTCAGGCAATGAGCAGTTCTTC.